The rows below give T cell receptor beta chains drawn from one sample of a study of T cell responses to AZD1222 COVID-19 vaccine. Using immunoSEQ multiplex PCR, the repertoire was profiled, and TCRdb retains in-frame clones only, with some absent. This sample has about 150,000 clones, with roughly 85% found just once. The input for sequencing was peripheral blood, taken 28 days after the second dose of the MenACWY control vaccine. The receptors were gathered from an adult who received the MenACWY meningococcal vaccine as a control. Both conserved end residues are part of each CDR3. Rows may omit the clone size; those that give it use once, few, many or a size class.

CDR3 length	clone size	V gene	J gene	CDR3 protein
15	.	TRBV6-1	TRBJ1-2	CASSEASGGRTNPTF
15	.	TRBV2	TRBJ1-4	CASSESPGTNEKLFF
12	.	TRBV12-3/TRBV12-4	TRBJ1-2	CASSTGGWGYTF
16	.	TRBV18	TRBJ2-7	CASSLITGTGINEQYF
18	.	TRBV7-9	TRBJ2-1	CASSLGQNSGGSYNEQFF
15	once	TRBV28	TRBJ2-1	CASRIGGQPHNEQFF
16	.	TRBV10-3	TRBJ1-1	CAISESEVRLNTEAFF
13	.	TRBV19	TRBJ1-1	CASSLSRNTEAFF
13	.	TRBV19	TRBJ1-2	CASSIGQGHGYTF
13	.	TRBV2	TRBJ2-7	CASSGNSWYEQYF
15	.	TRBV24-1	TRBJ2-5	CATSDGGPGGETQYF
12	.	TRBV15	TRBJ1-4	CATSREPEKLFF
19	.	TRBV7-9	TRBJ2-2	CASSLAPGRYKSNTGELFF